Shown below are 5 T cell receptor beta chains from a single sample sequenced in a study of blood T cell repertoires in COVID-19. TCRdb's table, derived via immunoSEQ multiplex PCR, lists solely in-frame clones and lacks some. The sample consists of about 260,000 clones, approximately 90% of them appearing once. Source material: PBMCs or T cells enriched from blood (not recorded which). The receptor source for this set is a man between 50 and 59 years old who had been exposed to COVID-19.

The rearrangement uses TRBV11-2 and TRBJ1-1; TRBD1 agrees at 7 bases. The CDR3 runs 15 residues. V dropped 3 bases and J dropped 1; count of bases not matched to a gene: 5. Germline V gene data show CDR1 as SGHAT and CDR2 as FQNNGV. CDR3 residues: CASSLFQGENTEAFF. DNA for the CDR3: TGTGCCAGCAGCTTGTTCCAGGGGGAGAACACTGAAGCTTTCTTT. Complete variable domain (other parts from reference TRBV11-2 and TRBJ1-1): EAGVAQSPRYKIIEKRQSVAFWCNPISGHATLYWYQQILGQGPKLLIQFQNNGVVDDSQLPKDRFSAERLKGVDSTLKIQPAKLEDSAVYLCASSLFQGENTEAFFGQGTRLTVV.

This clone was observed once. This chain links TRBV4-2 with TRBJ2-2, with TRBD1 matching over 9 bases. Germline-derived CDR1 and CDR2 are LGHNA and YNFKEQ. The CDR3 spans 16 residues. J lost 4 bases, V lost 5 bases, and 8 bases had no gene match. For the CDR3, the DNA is TGTGCCAGCAGCTCTGACGGGACAGGGCCCACCGGGGAGCTGTTTTTT. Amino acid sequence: CASSSDGTGPTGELFF.

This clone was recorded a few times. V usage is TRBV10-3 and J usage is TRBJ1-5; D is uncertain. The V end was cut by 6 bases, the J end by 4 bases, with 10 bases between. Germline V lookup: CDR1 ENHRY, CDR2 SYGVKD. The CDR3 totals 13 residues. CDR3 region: CAISAYDNQPQHF. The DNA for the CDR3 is TGTGCCATCAGCGCCTATGATAATCAGCCCCAGCATTTT.

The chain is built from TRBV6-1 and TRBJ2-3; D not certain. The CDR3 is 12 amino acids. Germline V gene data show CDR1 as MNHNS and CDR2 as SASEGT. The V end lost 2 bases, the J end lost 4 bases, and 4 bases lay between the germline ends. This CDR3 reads CASSERADTQYF. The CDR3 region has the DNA TGTGCCAGCAGTGAACGGGCAGATACGCAGTATTTT.

CDR3 sequence: CASSSTGYGYTF. The CDR3 bases are TGTGCCAGCAGCTCCACAGGATATGGCTACACCTTC. The rearrangement uses TRBV7-9 and TRBJ1-2, with D tentatively TRBD1 (5 bases). CDR3 length: 12 amino acids. Germline CDR1 reads SEHNR; CDR2 reads FQNEAQ (reference sequence). V lost 4 bases, J lost 5 bases, and 8 bases lay in between.